This entry lists 23 T cell receptor beta chains sequenced from one sample in a study of cytomegalovirus exposure and HLA in healthy donors. Use of 60 Vbeta and 13 Jbeta primers characterized the PCR. The table came from immunoSEQ multiplex PCR; TCRdb's copy has only in-frame clones and leaves some out. The profile shows roughly 190,000 clones, about 84% of them singletons. Sequencing used PBMCs. All receptors derive from a man aged 45-65 years in good health and CMV-seronegative.

This chain connects TRBV29-1 to TRBJ1-2; perhaps TRBD1 as D (5 bases). The V end was cut by 6 bases, the J end by 6 bases, with 11 bases between. The CDR3 contains 11 residues. The germline gives CDR1 SQVTM, CDR2 ANQGSEA. The DNA of the CDR3 is TGCAGCGTGGGGGGGACGGATGGCTACACCTTC. This encodes CSVGGTDGYTF.

The V call is TRBV7-9, the J call TRBJ1-6; TRBD1 might be the D (5 bases). Germline CDR1 and CDR2: SEHNR and FQNEAQ (reference sequence). Trimming pared 1 base from V and 7 bases from J, leaving 14 bases between. The CDR3 length is 16 residues. In nucleotides, the CDR3 is TGTGCCAGCAGCTTAGAGGGGTCCGGTCAAAATTCACCCCTCCACTTT. It translates to CASSLEGSGQNSPLHF.

The CDR3 nucleotides read TGTGCCAGCAGCGGCCCCGAGGGCTTGTCCTACAATGAGCAGTTCTTC. As protein: CASSGPEGLSYNEQFF. J is TRBJ2-1 and V is TRBV14, with D perhaps TRBD2 (5 bases). Germline V gives CDR1 SGHDN, CDR2 FVKESK. This CDR3 is built from 16 residues. The V end was cut by 5 bases, the J end by 1 base, with 15 bases between.

This chain joins TRBV2 and TRBJ2-1, with TRBD1 matching over 10 bases. This CDR3 contains 14 residues. With 7 bases clipped from V and 4 bases from J, the junction kept 4 bases outside the gene matches. From germline, CDR1 is SNHLY and CDR2 FYNNEI. The CDR3 nucleotides read TGTGCCAGCACCGGGACAGGGGTTTACAATGAGCAGTTCTTC. Protein: CASTGTGVYNEQFF.

The rearrangement links TRBV18 to TRBJ1-3; the D gene is possibly TRBD1 (5 bases). Deletions cut 3 bases from V and 8 bases from J, with 11 bases between. This CDR3 comprises 13 residues. The germline V gene has CDR1 KGHSH and CDR2 LQKENI. CDR3 loop: CASSPRDWDTIYF. CDR3 in DNA: TGTGCCAGCTCACCCCGGGACTGGGACACCATATATTTT.

The chain links TRBV10-2 to TRBJ1-6; 8 nucleotides align to TRBD1. The germline V gene has CDR1 WSHSY and CDR2 SAAADI. This CDR3 has 14 residues. V shed 6 bases and J 8 bases; nucleotides not matched to a gene: 6. CDR3 nucleotides: TGCGCCAGCAGATTACAGGGGGGCCATTCACCCCTCCACTTT. This encodes CASRLQGGHSPLHF.

The chain couples TRBV14 to TRBJ2-5; D is ambiguous. Trimming stripped 0 bases from V and 3 bases from J, with 14 bases between. The germline CDR1 and CDR2 sequences are SGHDN and FVKESK. The CDR3 sequence is 16 residues long. The CDR3 loop is CASSQDSSLQKETQYF. CDR3 bases: TGTGCCAGCAGCCAAGATTCAAGCCTACAGAAAGAGACCCAGTACTTC.

The chain links TRBV7-9 to TRBJ1-2; TRBD1 matches at 7 bases. After removal of 5 bases from V and 6 bases from J, the junction contained 6 bases not matched to a gene. Germline CDR1 SEHNR, CDR2 FQNEAQ (reference sequence). The CDR3 runs 13 residues. CDR3 residues: CASSRPTGDGYTF. CDR3 sequence (DNA): TGTGCCAGCAGCCGGCCTACAGGGGATGGCTACACCTTC.

J is TRBJ1-2 and V is TRBV6-6, with D possibly being TRBD1 (5 bases). The CDR3 runs 15 residues. Trimming stripped 0 bases from V and 1 base from J, with 9 bases between. The V gene's germline CDR1 is MNHNY and CDR2 SVGAGI (reference sequence). CDR3 sequence reads: CASSYSGEVNYGYTF. The CDR3 nucleotides are TGTGCCAGCAGTTACTCAGGGGAAGTTAACTATGGCTACACCTTC.

In its sample, this clone was seen once. At the DNA level, this CDR3 is encoded by other sequences in the same sample as well. CDR3 bases: TGTGCCAGCAGCCCCTATACCGGGACAAACACTGAAGCTTTCTTT. It encodes CASSPYTGTNTEAFF. The V and J genes are TRBV7-6 and TRBJ1-1; a weak D match, TRBD1 (6 bases). Germline lookup yields CDR1 SGHVS and CDR2 FNYEAQ. The CDR3 is 15 amino acids. The V and J ends lost 5 bases and 2 bases respectively, with 15 bases between them.

The J gene is TRBJ2-1, the V gene TRBV4-1; 8 nucleotides align to TRBD2. J gave up 7 bases and V 4 bases, and 15 bases lay outside the gene matches. Per the germline V gene, CDR1 is MGHRA and CDR2 is YSYEKL. The CDR3 loop spans 17 amino acids. The CDR3 coding sequence is TGCGCCAGCAGCCCTTTAACCCTTAGCGGGGCGACTAATGAGCAGTTCTTC. It specifies CASSPLTLSGATNEQFF.

This rearrangement joins TRBV10-2 to TRBJ2-2; tentatively, D is TRBD2 (6 bases). Germline V CDR1 and CDR2: WSHSY, SAAADI. The V end was cut by 5 bases, the J end by 5 bases, with 12 bases between. The CDR3 contains 14 residues. CDR3 residues: CASSRDSRTGELFF. In DNA, the CDR3 is TGCGCCAGCAGTAGGGACTCCAGGACCGGGGAGCTGTTTTTT.

This rearrangement joins TRBV30 to TRBJ1-2; 8 bases match TRBD1. CDR1 is GTSNPN, CDR2 SVGIG, per germline (reference sequence). J lost 6 bases, V lost 7 bases, and 13 bases had no gene match. CDR3 length: 14 residues. CDR3 sequence (DNA): TGTGCCTCCCCGGCGACAGGGGAAAACCATGGCTACACCTTC. This sequence encodes CASPATGENHGYTF.

The V and J genes are TRBV9 and TRBJ2-5; D not resolved. Deletions cut 4 bases from V and 3 bases from J, with 16 bases between. The CDR3 spans 15 residues. Germline values: CDR1 SGDLS, CDR2 YYNGEE. The CDR3 loop is CASSISGSPKETQYF. The CDR3 DNA reads TGTGCCAGCAGCATTTCGGGTAGCCCCAAAGAGACCCAGTACTTC.

V and J are TRBV7-9 and TRBJ1-4, with a weak D call TRBD1 (5 bases). There are 13 residues in the CDR3. The germline gives CDR1 SEHNR, CDR2 FQNEAQ (reference sequence). V was cut by 7 bases and J by 7 bases, with 13 bases left in between. The DNA for the CDR3 is TGTGCCAGCAATATGGGGGGGTCTGAAAAACTGTTTTTT. This encodes CASNMGGSEKLFF.

The chain combines TRBV18 with TRBJ1-2; tentatively, D is TRBD1 (6 bases). The CDR3 length is 13 residues. Trimming took 6 bases from V and 1 from J, leaving 9 bases between them. The germline V gene encodes CDR1 KGHSH and CDR2 LQKENI. Here the CDR3 reads CASSTDSNYGYTF. The CDR3, as DNA: TGTGCCAGCTCGACGGACAGTAACTATGGCTACACCTTC.

This chain joins TRBV29-1 and TRBJ1-4; 7 bases match TRBD1. The CDR3 runs to 15 residues. Germline V CDR1 and CDR2: SQVTM, ANQGSEA. Trimming removed 4 bases from V and 2 bases from J; junction bases left unmatched: 7. DNA of the CDR3: TGCAGCGTTGGAGCAGGGGGAAACACTAATGAAAAACTGTTTTTT. Amino acid sequence: CSVGAGGNTNEKLFF.

This clone is a singleton in its sample. The chain uses TRBV6-5 and TRBJ1-2, with 9 bases that match TRBD1. J gave up 3 bases and V 7 bases, and 9 bases lay outside the gene matches. This CDR3 is 15 amino acids long. Germline CDR1 is MNHEY and CDR2 is SVGAGI. The chain's CDR3 is CASTPGTGIYYGYTF. The CDR3 DNA follows: TGTGCCAGCACCCCGGGGACAGGGATATACTATGGCTACACCTTC.

This clone has just one count. The sample carries other DNA sequences with the same CDR3. The chain uses TRBV7-9 and TRBJ1-1; TRBD1 is a possible D gene (5 bases). Trimming left V 4 bases short and J 2 bases short, with 8 bases between. Germline CDR1 and CDR2: SEHNR and FQNEAQ (reference sequence). CDR3 size: 13 residues. CDR3 nucleotides: TGTGCCAGCAGCTCGCAGGGTAACACTGAAGCTTTCTTT. It is translated as CASSSQGNTEAFF. Supplemented by reference TRBV7-9 and TRBJ1-1, the full variable domain reads DTGVSQNPRHKITKRGQNVTFRCDPISEHNRLYWYRQTLGQGPEFLTYFQNEAQLEKSRLLSDRFSAERPKGSFSTLEIQRTEQGDSAMYLCASSSQGNTEAFFGQGTRLTVV.

The chain has TRBV7-9 and TRBJ1-1; D is uncertain. CDR3 length: 14 residues. Germline loops: CDR1 SEHNR, CDR2 FQNEAQ (reference sequence). V gave up 1 base and J gave up 2 bases, with 8 bases separating them. DNA for the CDR3: TGTGCCAGCAGCTTAGATTTAGTAAACACTGAAGCTTTCTTT. This gives the protein CASSLDLVNTEAFF.

The V gene is TRBV20-1, the J gene TRBJ2-1; tentatively, D is TRBD1 (6 bases). Germline values: CDR1 DFQATT, CDR2 SNEGSKA (reference sequence). This CDR3 has 11 residues. V lost 7 bases, J lost 6 bases, and 10 bases lay in between. Here the CDR3 reads CSEGRGNEQFF. In nucleotides, the CDR3 is TGCAGTGAGGGCAGGGGCAATGAGCAGTTCTTC.

This clone was seen once. The chain is built from TRBV10-3 and TRBJ2-3, with TRBD2 as a possible D gene (7 bases). The V end lost 8 bases, the J end lost 2 bases, and 14 bases lay between the germline ends. Per germline, CDR1 ENHRY and CDR2 SYGVKD. This CDR3 spans 14 amino acids. CDR3 in amino acids: CAIHSGGPTDTQYF. The CDR3 nucleotides read TGTGCCATCCATTCGGGGGGCCCCACAGATACGCAGTATTTT.

The V call is TRBV6-5, the J call TRBJ1-2; perhaps TRBD1 as D (5 bases). Trimming pared 4 bases from V and 1 base from J, leaving 13 bases between. The germline gives CDR1 MNHEY, CDR2 SVGAGI. This CDR3 spans 15 amino acids. The CDR3 DNA is TGTGCCAGCAGTTCTACAGGCTTAGATAACTATGGCTACACCTTC. It encodes CASSSTGLDNYGYTF.